The TCR beta chain described here comes from a study of molecular identifiers for immune sequencing clone quantification. Overall study results and limits: Barcodes shared by identical TCR molecules could lead to underestimated sizes of highly expanded clones.

This CDR3 has 14 amino acids. Germline-derived CDR1 and CDR2 are LNHDA and SQIVND (reference sequence). Trimming left V 0 bases short and J 8 bases short, with 14 bases between. Only a few counts were recorded for this clonotype. The antigen remains undetermined. One entry per CDR3 protein results from TCRdb running MiXCR on the PCR reads. The sample has about 510,000 distinct CDR3 sequences; around 23% are singletons. The TCR originated in a human donor in good health. Some libraries in this study had Jurkat cell RNA spiked in. The chain uses TRBV19 and TRBJ2-7; D is unclear. What was sequenced was naive CD8+ T cells from blood, with Jurkat cell RNA spiked in. Subset meaning: FACS-sorted CD8+CD4-CCR7+CD45RA+ naive T cells. CDR3: CASSIDGPSKKQYF. In nucleotides, the CDR3 is TGTGCCAGTAGTATAGACGGCCCGTCAAAAAAGCAGTACTTC.